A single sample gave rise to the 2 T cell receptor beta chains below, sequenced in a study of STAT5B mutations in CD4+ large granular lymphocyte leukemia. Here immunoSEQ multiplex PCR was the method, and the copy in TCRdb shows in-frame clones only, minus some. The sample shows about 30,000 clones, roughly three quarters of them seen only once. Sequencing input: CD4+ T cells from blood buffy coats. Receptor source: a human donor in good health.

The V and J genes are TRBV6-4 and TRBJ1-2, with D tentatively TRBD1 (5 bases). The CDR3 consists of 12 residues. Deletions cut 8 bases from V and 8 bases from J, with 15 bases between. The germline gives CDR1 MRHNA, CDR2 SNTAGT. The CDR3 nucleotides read TGTGCCAGCCCCATGAGCGGGGACGGCTACACCTTC. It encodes CASPMSGDGYTF.

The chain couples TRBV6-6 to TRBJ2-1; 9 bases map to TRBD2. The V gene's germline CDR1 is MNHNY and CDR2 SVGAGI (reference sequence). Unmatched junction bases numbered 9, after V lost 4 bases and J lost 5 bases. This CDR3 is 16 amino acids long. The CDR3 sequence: CASSSPRRGGNNEQFF. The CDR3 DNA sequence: TGTGCCAGCAGTTCCCCCCGGCGGGGGGGCAACAATGAGCAGTTCTTC.